This entry is about one T cell receptor beta chain. Antigen: not known. A read error may account for a junction end that differs from germline. The source material, 20-30 mg of unsorted bulk tissue, was used to co-extract RNA and DNA. Surgeons treated the primary liver carcinoma of the patients by surgical resection. Sampling was performed at five separate regions of each tumor. Using a constant-region primer together with ProtoScript II reverse transcriptase, TCR beta cDNA was made from about 490 ng of total RNA. A slightly modified ARM-PCR protocol with three nested multiplex PCR rounds produced these TCR beta libraries. It was with TRBV1-TRBV30 forward primers and a C-beta reverse primer that the first two PCR rounds were run, at about 10 cycles each. Via MiXCR, TCRdb re-called the multiplex PCR reads, giving one row per CDR3 protein. The table has about 50,000 distinct CDR3 sequences, around 77% seen once; the top ten hold around a quarter.

This CDR3 spans 11 amino acids. Germline lookup yields CDR1 SGHNT and CDR2 YENEEA. The entry originates in a study of tumor-infiltrating lymphocytes in primary liver carcinoma. Study-level results: Top-250-clone fractions were significantly higher in tumors than in blood (p = 0.039).

Source material: liver tumor tissue from sampling region 5. Regarding subset: tumor region T5, tumor centre. J is TRBJ2-7 and V is TRBV11-3; tentatively, D is TRBD2 (6 bases). This clonotype was sampled from a middle-aged man with primary liver carcinoma and hepatitis B virus infection. The CDR3 loop is CGSSQWGEQYF. CDR3 in DNA: TGTGGCAGCTCCCAATGGGGGGAACAGTACTTC.